The clone carrying this TCR beta chain was seen at least ten times. Trimming cost V 3 bases and J 1 base, with 9 bases left between them. Per the germline V gene, CDR1 is MDHEN and CDR2 is SYDVKM. CDR3 size: 14 residues. The sample is drawn from a study of read filtering for tumor transcriptome and immune sequencing. Turning to the study itself: Mean patient age was about 66 years, range roughly 40 to 80; approximately 18 male, 12 to 15 female. Revised staging placed about 8 patients in R-ISS I, around 15 in II, more than 5 in III. IR-seq gave about 3.5 to 10.27 million TCR reads per sample; RNA-seq gave roughly 80 to 1273.

The library was built from about 0.4 ug RNA with molecular barcoded adaptors for alpha/delta and beta/gamma chains. MiXCR was run by TCRdb on the reads, yielding one entry per CDR3 protein. This sample has roughly 90,000 distinct CDR3 sequences; about a fifth occur once, and the top ten carry roughly 10%. This receptor was obtained from a donor over 35 with multiple myeloma. The sample was a population of CD138-negative cells sorted from bone marrow. The chain carries TRBV28 and TRBJ1-1; D is possibly TRBD1 (6 bases). The CDR3 reads CASSFARGNTEAFF. CDR3 DNA sequence: TGTGCCAGCAGTTTCGCCAGGGGGAACACTGAAGCTTTCTTT.